A single sample is the source of the 5 T cell receptor beta chains below, sequenced in a study of cytomegalovirus exposure and HLA in healthy donors. PCR was performed using 60 Vbeta and 13 Jbeta primers. The method was immunoSEQ multiplex PCR; TCRdb's version includes in-frame clones alone and lacks a portion of them. The sample carries 80,000 or so clones, roughly 78% recorded once. The source material was PBMCs. The receptors stem from a man between 40 and 49 years old in good health and CMV-seronegative.

The chain combines TRBV28 with TRBJ2-5, with 10 bases matching TRBD1. Trimming cost V 5 bases and J 5 bases; bases outside gene matches: 5. Per the germline V gene, CDR1 is MDHEN and CDR2 is SYDVKM. The CDR3 spans 14 residues. CDR3 in DNA: TGTGCCAGCAGTATGGGGACAGGGGTCGAGACCCAGTACTTC. Amino acids: CASSMGTGVETQYF.

The chain couples TRBV21-1 to TRBJ2-2; the DNA was not used to check the table's D call, TRBD2. TRBV21-1 is described as a pseudogene. This CDR3 is built from 15 residues. The CDR3, as DNA: TGTGCCAGCAGCAAAGCTGAGCGGGAGATCGGGGAGCTGTTTTTT. Translated: CASSKAEREIGELFF.

The rearrangement joins TRBV5-5 to TRBJ2-5; D gene ambiguous. V lost 4 bases and J lost 3, with 13 bases in between. Looked up from germline, CDR1 is SGHKS and CDR2 is YYEKEE (reference sequence). This CDR3 contains 14 residues. The CDR3 region has the DNA TGTGCCAGCAGCGCTGCGGTAGTGGAAGAGACCCAGTACTTC. Encoded protein: CASSAAVVEETQYF.

The chain has TRBV28 and TRBJ2-7; 8 bases align to TRBD2. The germline CDR1 and CDR2 sequences are MDHEN and SYDVKM. CDR3 size: 14 residues. With 6 bases clipped from V and 5 bases from J, the junction kept 9 bases outside the gene matches. CDR3 sequence (DNA): TGTGCCAGCAGCCTGAGCGGGAGAATGAACGAGCAGTACTTC. Its translation is CASSLSGRMNEQYF. The whole variable domain, remainder taken from reference TRBV28 and TRBJ2-7, is DVKVTQSSRYLVKRTGEKVFLECVQDMDHENMFWYRQDPGLGLRLIYFSYDVKMKEKGDIPEGYSVSREKKERFSLILESASTNQTSMYLCASSLSGRMNEQYFGPGTRLTVT.

The chain couples TRBV2 to TRBJ2-6, with D hard to call. Germline V gene sequence: CDR1 SNHLY, CDR2 FYNNEI. Trimming removed 7 bases at V and 0 bases at J, with 13 bases between. This CDR3 has 16 amino acids. CDR3: CASNPNGFSGANVLTF. The CDR3 DNA reads as TGTGCCAGCAACCCCAACGGGTTCTCTGGGGCCAACGTCCTGACTTTC.